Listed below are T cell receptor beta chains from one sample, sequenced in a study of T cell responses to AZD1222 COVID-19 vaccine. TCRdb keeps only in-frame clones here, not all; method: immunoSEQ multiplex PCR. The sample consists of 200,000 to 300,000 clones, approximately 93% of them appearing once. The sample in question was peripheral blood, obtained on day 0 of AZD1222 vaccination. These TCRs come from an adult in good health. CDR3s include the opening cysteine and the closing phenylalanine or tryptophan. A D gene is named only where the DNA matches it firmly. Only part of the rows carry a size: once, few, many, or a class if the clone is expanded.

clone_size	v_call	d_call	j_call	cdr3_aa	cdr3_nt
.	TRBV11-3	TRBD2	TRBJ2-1	CASSFAARGIPYNEQFF	TGTGCCAGCAGCTTTGCTGCGCGGGGGATCCCTTACAATGAGCAGTTCTTC
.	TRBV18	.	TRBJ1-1	CASSPRWESRGTEAFF	TGTGCCAGCTCACCGAGGTGGGAGTCCCGGGGCACTGAAGCTTTCTTT
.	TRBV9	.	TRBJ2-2	CASSVYWGPNMNTGELFF	TGTGCCAGCAGCGTATATTGGGGACCAAACATGAACACCGGGGAGCTGTTTTTT
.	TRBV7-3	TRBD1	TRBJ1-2	CASSLAGQGNGYTF	TGTGCCAGCAGCCTCGCGGGACAGGGGAATGGCTACACCTTC
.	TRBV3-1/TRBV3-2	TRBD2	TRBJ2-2	CASSQATSGGLNTGELFF	TGTGCCAGCAGCCAAGCGACTAGCGGGGGTCTGAACACCGGGGAGCTGTTTTTT
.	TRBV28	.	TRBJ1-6	CASRPSRSPLHF	TGTGCCAGCAGACCTTCCCGTTCACCCCTCCACTTT
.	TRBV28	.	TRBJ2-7	CASRTGSYEQYF	TGTGCCAGCAGAACAGGTAGCTACGAGCAGTACTTC
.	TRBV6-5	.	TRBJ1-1	CASSFREHTEAFF	TGTGCCAGCAGTTTCAGGGAGCACACTGAAGCTTTCTTT
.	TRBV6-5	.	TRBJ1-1	CASSYSAATFF	TGTGCCAGCAGTTACTCGGCAGCTACTTTCTTT
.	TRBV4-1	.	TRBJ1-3	CASSQERGLSIYF	TGCGCCAGCAGCCAAGAGAGGGGTCTCTCCATATATTTT
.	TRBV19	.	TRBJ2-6	CASRAGSGANVLTF	TGTGCCAGTAGGGCGGGCTCTGGGGCCAACGTCCTGACTTTC
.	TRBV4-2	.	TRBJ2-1	CASSQGGRAYEQFF	TGTGCCAGCAGCCAAGGTGGGCGGGCGTATGAGCAGTTCTTC
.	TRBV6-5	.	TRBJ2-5	CASSYSYRMEAQYF	TGTGCCAGCAGTTACTCCTACCGAATGGAGGCCCAGTACTTC
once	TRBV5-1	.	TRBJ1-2	CASSLPGTRYGYTF	TGCGCCAGCAGCTTGCCCGGGACACGGTATGGCTACACCTTC
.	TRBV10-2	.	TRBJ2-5	CASFEEEQETQYF	TGCGCCAGCTTTGAGGAGGAGCAAGAGACCCAGTACTTC
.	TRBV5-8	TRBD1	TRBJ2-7	CASSPRQGGYEQYF	TGTGCCAGCAGCCCTCGACAGGGGGGCTACGAGCAGTACTTC
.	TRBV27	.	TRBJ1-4	CASKLGEKLFF	TGTGCCAGCAAACTGGGAGAAAAACTGTTTTTT
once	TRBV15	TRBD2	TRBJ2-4	CATSHRRGAKNIQYF	TGTGCCACCAGTCACAGGCGGGGGGCCAAAAACATTCAGTACTTC
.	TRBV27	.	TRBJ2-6	CASSSYGDTGANVLTF	TGTGCCAGCAGCTCCTATGGGGATACTGGGGCCAACGTCCTGACTTTC
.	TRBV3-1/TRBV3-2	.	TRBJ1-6	CASSTGLGPPLHF	TGTGCCAGCAGCACGGGCCTCGGCCCACCCCTCCACTTT
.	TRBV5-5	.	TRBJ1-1	CASSLVGGEAFF	TGTGCCAGCAGCTTGGTAGGGGGTGAAGCTTTCTTT
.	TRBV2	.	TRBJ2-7	CASKAVWGGEAYEQYF	TGTGCCAGCAAGGCGGTGTGGGGTGGGGAGGCCTACGAGCAGTACTTC
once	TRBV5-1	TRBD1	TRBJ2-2	CASSSQGADTGELFF	TGCGCCAGCAGCTCCCAGGGGGCCGACACCGGGGAGCTGTTTTTT
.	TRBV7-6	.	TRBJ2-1	CASSLTSNSYNEQFF	TGTGCCAGCAGCCTTACTAGCAACTCCTACAATGAGCAGTTCTTC
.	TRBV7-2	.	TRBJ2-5	CASSLVPGRVETQYF	TGTGCCAGCAGCTTAGTACCAGGCCGGGTGGAGACCCAGTACTTC
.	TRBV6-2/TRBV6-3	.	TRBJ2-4	CASSYLGPQAKNIQYF	TGTGCCAGCAGTTACCTCGGGCCACAAGCCAAAAACATTCAGTACTTC
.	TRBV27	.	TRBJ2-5	CASSPPSGRRETQYF	TGTGCCAGCAGTCCCCCGTCGGGGCGAAGAGAGACCCAGTACTTC
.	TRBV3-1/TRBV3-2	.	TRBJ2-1	CASSQGGGGWGEQFF	TGTGCCAGCAGCCAAGGAGGAGGGGGCTGGGGTGAGCAGTTCTTC
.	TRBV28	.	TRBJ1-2	CASSLGLAWAPALYGYTF	TGTGCCAGCAGTTTAGGGTTAGCATGGGCCCCAGCCCTGTATGGCTACACCTTC
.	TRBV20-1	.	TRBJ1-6	CSASQQSSYNSPLHF	TGCAGTGCAAGTCAACAGAGCTCCTATAATTCACCCCTCCACTTT
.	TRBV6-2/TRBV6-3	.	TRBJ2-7	CASSTPLKAYEQYF	TGTGCCAGCAGTACGCCGTTAAAGGCCTACGAGCAGTACTTC
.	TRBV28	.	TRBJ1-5	CASRPPGLQPQHF	TGTGCCAGCAGGCCCCCGGGGCTGCAGCCCCAGCATTTT
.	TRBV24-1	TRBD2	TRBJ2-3	CATDSGGPTDTQYF	TGTGCCACCGATTCGGGAGGGCCCACAGATACGCAGTATTTT
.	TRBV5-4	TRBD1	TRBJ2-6	CASSLDPGGAAGANVLTF	TGTGCCAGCAGCTTGGATCCAGGGGGCGCGGCTGGGGCCAACGTCCTGACTTTC
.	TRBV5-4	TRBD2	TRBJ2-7	CASSPRTSGSFSYEQYF	TGTGCCAGCAGCCCCCGGACTAGCGGGTCCTTCTCCTACGAGCAGTACTTC
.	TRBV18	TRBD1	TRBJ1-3	CASSPRDRGTGNTIYF	TGTGCCAGCTCACCTCGGGACAGAGGGACTGGAAACACCATATATTTT
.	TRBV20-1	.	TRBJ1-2	CSARRGYGYTF	TGCAGTGCCCGGCGGGGCTATGGCTACACCTTC
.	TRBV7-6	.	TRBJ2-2	CASSALRVDTGELFF	TGTGCCAGCAGCGCCCTTCGGGTTGACACCGGGGAGCTGTTTTTT
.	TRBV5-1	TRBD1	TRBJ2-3	CASSLPTGGQGAFGTDTQYF	TGCGCCAGCAGCTTGCCTACAGGGGGGCAGGGGGCTTTCGGCACAGATACGCAGTATTTT
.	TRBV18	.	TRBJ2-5	CASSVNYGETQYF	TGTGCCAGCTCAGTTAACTATGGGGAGACCCAGTACTTC
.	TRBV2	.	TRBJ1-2	CASSEELTGLGYTF	TGTGCCAGCAGTGAGGAGTTGACGGGTTTGGGCTACACCTTC
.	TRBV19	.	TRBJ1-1	CASSLHGTPSTEAFF	TGTGCCAGTAGTCTACATGGGACACCGAGCACTGAAGCTTTCTTT
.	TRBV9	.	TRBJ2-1	CASSVGGANEQFF	TGTGCCAGCAGCGTAGGGGGGGCGAATGAGCAGTTCTTC
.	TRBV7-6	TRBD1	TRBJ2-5	CASSSGTGVRETQYF	TGTGCCAGCAGCTCCGGGACAGGGGTCCGGGAGACCCAGTACTTC
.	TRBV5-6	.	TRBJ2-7	CASTRGGTGSYEQYF	TGTGCCAGCACCAGGGGGGGGACAGGCTCCTACGAGCAGTACTTC
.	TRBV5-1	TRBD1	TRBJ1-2	CASSLGDRGGGGYTF	TGCGCCAGCAGCTTGGGGGACAGGGGAGGAGGTGGCTACACCTTC
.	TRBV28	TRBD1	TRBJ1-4	CASSSMWDRDYNEKLFF	TGTGCCAGCAGTTCGATGTGGGACAGGGACTATAATGAAAAACTGTTTTTT
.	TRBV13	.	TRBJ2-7	CASSSRQVSYEQYF	TGTGCCAGCAGCTCTCGACAGGTCTCCTACGAGCAGTACTTC
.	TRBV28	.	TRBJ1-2	CASSLRGHRYGYTF	TGTGCCAGCAGTTTACGGGGACACCGCTATGGCTACACCTTC
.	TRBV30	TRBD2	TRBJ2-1	CAWSVRGLAPAVHNEQFF	TGTGCCTGGAGTGTACGGGGACTAGCTCCGGCGGTACACAATGAGCAGTTCTTC
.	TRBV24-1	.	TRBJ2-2	CATSDFLKQESRSGELFF	TGTGCCACCAGTGATTTTCTAAAACAGGAGTCCCGAAGCGGGGAGCTGTTTTTT
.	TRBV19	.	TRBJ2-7	CASSLRGFSYEQYF	TGTGCCAGTAGCCTCAGGGGCTTTTCCTACGAGCAGTACTTC
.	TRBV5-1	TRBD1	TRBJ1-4	CASSSTSLTGVGEKLFF	TGCGCCAGCAGCTCCACCTCACTGACAGGGGTGGGGGAAAAACTGTTTTTT
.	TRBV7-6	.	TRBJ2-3	CASSLGLRWDTQYF	TGTGCCAGCAGCTTGGGACTTCGCTGGGATACGCAGTATTTT